The clone carrying this TCR beta chain turned up a few times. MiXCR, applied by TCRdb to the 5' RACE reads, yields one record per CDR3 protein. The sample yields roughly 720,000 distinct CDR3 sequences, 15% to 20% seen once. Trimming left V 5 bases short and J 4 bases short, with 20 bases between. CDR1 SEHNR and CDR2 FQNEAQ come from the germline V gene (reference sequence). The length of the CDR3 is 16 residues. This entry is derived from a study of identical twins. This sample was shared with a second study, whose subject was T cells expressing NK-cell markers. That paper adds: TCR beta repertoires came from sorted CD3+CD56+NKG2C+, CD3+CD56+NKG2C- and CD3+CD56-NKG2C+ T cells.

The sample taken for sequencing was PBMCs. J is TRBJ1-2 and V is TRBV7-9, with unresolved D. The receptor was derived from a woman between 18 and 30 years old in good health. CDR3 sequence (DNA): TGTGCCAGCAGCCAACCAAGGACCGTCAGTATCTATGGCTACACCTTC. Protein: CASSQPRTVSIYGYTF.